This T cell receptor (beta chain) was obtained from a study of blood T cell repertoires in COVID-19. Looking at the study overall: Whether acute or convalescent, the COVID-19 samples came from the United States, Italy and Spain.

J lost 1 base, V lost 2 bases, and 5 bases had no gene match. Germline CDR1 and CDR2: SGHDT and YYEEEE. The CDR3 is 15 amino acids. As processed by the authors: Amplification of reference gene primers was used by the study to estimate nucleated cell counts. Method: immunoSEQ multiplex PCR; TCRdb's copy keeps in-frame clones and lacks some. V and J calls and clone size are those listed in that table; D and trimming were worked out from the DNA. The repertoire holds 650,000 to 800,000 clones, with 70% to 90% as singletons. This TCR came from a woman between 18 and 29 years old with acute or convalescent COVID-19. This chain connects TRBV5-6 to TRBJ2-7, with TRBD1 matching over 8 bases. The sample taken for sequencing was peripheral blood. This chain's CDR3 is CASSFGTGGSYEQYF. Here the CDR3 DNA reads TGTGCCAGCAGCTTCGGGACAGGCGGTTCCTACGAGCAGTACTTC.